Listed below are T cell receptor beta chains from one sample, sequenced in a study of T cell responses to AZD1222 COVID-19 vaccine. Libraries were prepared by immunoSEQ multiplex PCR; TCRdb keeps only in-frame clonotypes and omits some of them. The table records about 93,000 clones, roughly 86% of them present only once. The starting material was peripheral blood, obtained on day 0 of MenACWY control vaccination. The receptors were gathered from an adult in good health. The CDR3 runs from the conserved cysteine through the conserved F or W. D genes are given only for firm matches. The listing skips clone size in some rows; elsewhere it reads once, few, many or a size class.

D gene	clone size	J gene	V gene	CDR3 DNA	CDR3 protein
.	.	TRBJ1-2	TRBV12-3/TRBV12-4	TGTGCCAGCAGTTTGTATGGGTTGGTAGGCTACACCTTC	CASSLYGLVGYTF
.	.	TRBJ2-7	TRBV7-9	TGTGCCAGCAGCTTAGACCAGAGCTCCTACGAGCAGTACTTC	CASSLDQSSYEQYF
.	.	TRBJ1-2	TRBV6-5	TGTGCCAGCAGGAGTTTTGGAGGAGGCTATGGCTACACCTTC	CASRSFGGGYGYTF
.	once	TRBJ2-5	TRBV4-2	TGTGCCAGCAGCCCCGGTGGACTAATTCAAGAGACCCAGTACTTC	CASSPGGLIQETQYF
TRBD1	.	TRBJ2-7	TRBV4-1	TGCGCCAGCAGCCAAGCAGGGGGTTCTACCTACGAGCAGTACTTC	CASSQAGGSTYEQYF
.	.	TRBJ2-6	TRBV7-2	TGTGCCAGCAGCCCGCGCGGGGGCGGGGGTAAGGGGGCCAACGTCCTGACTTTC	CASSPRGGGGKGANVLTF
.	few	TRBJ2-1	TRBV30	TGTGCCGGCAACCTACCCGGGCGGGCTGAGCAGTTCTTC	CAGNLPGRAEQFF
.	.	TRBJ1-1	TRBV6-2/TRBV6-3	TGTGCCAGCAGGCCTCCCGCCTTGGGCACTGAAGCTTTCTTT	CASRPPALGTEAFF
TRBD1	.	TRBJ1-2	TRBV24-1	TGTGCCACCAGTGATCGCGACAGGGAGGGCGGCTACACCTTC	CATSDRDREGGYTF
TRBD1	.	TRBJ2-7	TRBV19	TGTGCCAGTACTCCCGGGACAGGGGGCGCGAAGTACTTC	CASTPGTGGAKYF
.	.	TRBJ1-1	TRBV6-6	TGTGCCAGCGGACTCCAGGGGAGTGAAGCTTTCTTT	CASGLQGSEAFF
TRBD1	.	TRBJ2-7	TRBV7-6	TGTGCCAGCAGCTTAGAGGCGACAGGGGGCACATACGAGCAGTACTTC	CASSLEATGGTYEQYF
.	.	TRBJ2-7	TRBV19	TGTGCCAGTCGGGACATTTTTGGGTCGTACGAGCAGTACTTC	CASRDIFGSYEQYF
.	.	TRBJ2-5	TRBV6-1	TGTGCCAGCAGTGACAGGGCAACCCAAGAGACCCAGTACTTC	CASSDRATQETQYF
.	.	TRBJ2-1	TRBV11-3	TGTGCCAGCAGCTTAGGCAGCTACAATGAGCAGTTCTTC	CASSLGSYNEQFF
.	.	TRBJ1-4	TRBV12-3/TRBV12-4	TGTGCCAGCAGTTCCGACGGGGAAAAACTGTTTTTT	CASSSDGEKLFF
.	once	TRBJ2-1	TRBV5-6	TGTGCCAGCAGCTTGGTCTACAATGAGCAGTTCTTC	CASSLVYNEQFF
.	.	TRBJ1-2	TRBV25-1	TGTGCCAGCATGGGACTCATCTATGGCTACACCTTC	CASMGLIYGYTF
.	.	TRBJ2-7	TRBV5-1	TGCGCCAGCAGCTTGAATTCAGGGACCGGGAGCGAGCAGTACTTC	CASSLNSGTGSEQYF
.	.	TRBJ1-1	TRBV29-1	TGCAGCGCAAGCACCAGGGTTGACACTGAAGCTTTCTTT	CSASTRVDTEAFF
.	.	TRBJ2-3	TRBV12-3/TRBV12-4	TGTGCCAGCAGTTTCGGTAGCACAGATACGCAGTATTTT	CASSFGSTDTQYF
TRBD1	.	TRBJ1-2	TRBV2	TGTGCCAGCGAACAGGGGGCCGACTATGGCTACACCTTC	CASEQGADYGYTF
.	.	TRBJ2-7	TRBV5-1	TGCGCCAGCAGCTTGGGGGAGGCTCCCTACGAGCAGTACTTC	CASSLGEAPYEQYF
TRBD2	.	TRBJ2-3	TRBV7-9	TGTGCCAGCAGCTTAGGGGCTAGCGGGGGGGCAGATACGCAGTATTTT	CASSLGASGGADTQYF
.	.	TRBJ2-5	TRBV9	TGTGCCAGCAGCTTACCCGGGGGCGCAGAGACCCAGTACTTC	CASSLPGGAETQYF
TRBD1	.	TRBJ1-2	TRBV7-8	TGTGCCAGCAGCTCCCGAGGACAGGGCAACTATGGCTACACCTTC	CASSSRGQGNYGYTF
.	.	TRBJ2-3	TRBV7-3	TGTGCCAGCAGCTTAGGCAGGGGCACAGATACGCAGTATTTT	CASSLGRGTDTQYF
.	.	TRBJ1-5	TRBV30	TGTGCCTGGAGTGTAGGGGGTTCAAGCAATCAGCCCCAGCATTTT	CAWSVGGSSNQPQHF
.	once	TRBJ1-2	TRBV7-2	TGTGCCAGCAGCCCCGGGCAAAACTATGGCTACACCTTC	CASSPGQNYGYTF
TRBD1	.	TRBJ1-2	TRBV5-1	TGCGCCAGCAGCTTCAGCGGGGGACAGGGGGACGGCTACACCTTC	CASSFSGGQGDGYTF
TRBD2	.	TRBJ2-3	TRBV4-1	TGCGCCAGCAGCCAAGATACTAGCGTGTGGAGCACAGATACGCAGTATTTT	CASSQDTSVWSTDTQYF
.	.	TRBJ1-4	TRBV3-1/TRBV3-2	TGTGCCAGCAGCCAAGTTGGACCAACTAATGAAAAACTGTTTTTT	CASSQVGPTNEKLFF
.	.	TRBJ1-1	TRBV29-1	TGCAGCGTGGAAGAAGCTTTCTTT	CSVEEAFF